These T cell receptor beta chains were read from a single sample in a study of T cell responses to AZD1222 COVID-19 vaccine. Repertoires were generated with immunoSEQ multiplex PCR, while TCRdb's copy carries only in-frame clones and drops some. In the table there are roughly 53,000 clones, around 84% of which are singletons. Source: peripheral blood, taken on day 0 of AZD1222 vaccination. Receptors originate from an adult in good health. CDR3s include the opening cysteine and the closing phenylalanine or tryptophan. The D gene is left open where the match is weak. The size of a clone is reported for some rows only, either as once, few or many, or as a class for expanded clones.

clone size	D gene	J gene	V gene	CDR3 DNA	CDR3 protein
once	NA	TRBJ2-7	TRBV6-2/TRBV6-3	TGTGCCAGCAGTCGGGACTCGAGCTCCTACGAGCAGTACTTC	CASSRDSSSYEQYF
NA	NA	TRBJ1-4	TRBV6-5	TGTGCCAGCAGGAGGGGAGCTAATGAAAAACTGTTTTTT	CASRRGANEKLFF
NA	NA	TRBJ2-7	TRBV11-3	TGTGCCAGCAGCCTACTGACTCATACACGGTACTTC	CASSLLTHTRYF
NA	NA	TRBJ2-3	TRBV5-6	TGTGCCAGCAGCTTTGGCGGGACGGATACGCAGTATTTT	CASSFGGTDTQYF
NA	TRBD2	TRBJ2-3	TRBV5-1	TGCGCCAGCAGCAGACTAGCGGGAGTTGCCGATACGCAGTATTTT	CASSRLAGVADTQYF
NA	TRBD2	TRBJ2-1	TRBV5-1	TGCGCCAGCAGCTTGGCCGTTAGCGGGGATACCTACAATGAGCAGTTCTTC	CASSLAVSGDTYNEQFF
NA	TRBD1	TRBJ2-7	TRBV19	TGTGCCAGTAGTATGGTACAGGGGGGTGACGAGCAGTACTTC	CASSMVQGGDEQYF
NA	TRBD2	TRBJ2-7	TRBV6-5	TGTGCCAGCAGTTACGGCGGGAGCCCCACCTACGAGCAGTACTTC	CASSYGGSPTYEQYF
NA	NA	TRBJ2-6	TRBV11-2	TGTGCCAGCAGCTTCCAAGGACTACGTATCAGCTCTGGGGCCAACGTCCTGACTTTC	CASSFQGLRISSGANVLTF
NA	NA	TRBJ1-3	TRBV6-1	TGTGCCAGCAGTGATCCGGCCCGCTCTGGAAACACCATATATTTT	CASSDPARSGNTIYF
NA	NA	TRBJ2-5	TRBV10-1	TGCGCCAGCAGTGAGTCGACCCAAGAGACCCAGTACTTC	CASSESTQETQYF
once	NA	TRBJ2-3	TRBV7-9	TGTGCCAGCAGCTCCCTAAGAACAGATACGCAGTATTTT	CASSSLRTDTQYF
NA	NA	TRBJ1-1	TRBV11-3	TGTGCCAGCAGCTTAATCCAAGACACTGAAGCTTTCTTT	CASSLIQDTEAFF
few	TRBD1	TRBJ1-5	TRBV6-5	TGTGCCAGCAGTTACTCGGACAGGAGCAATCAGCCCCAGCATTTT	CASSYSDRSNQPQHF
once	NA	TRBJ2-6	TRBV2	TGTGCCAGCAGTGTAGACTTCTTCCCCACCTCTTCTGGGGCCAACGTCCTGACTTTC	CASSVDFFPTSSGANVLTF
NA	NA	TRBJ2-1	TRBV19	TGTGCCACATCGGCGGGAAACAACAATGAGCAGTTCTTC	CATSAGNNNEQFF
once	TRBD1	TRBJ1-1	TRBV15	TGTGCCACCAGCGCGACAGGGCGAAACACTGAAGCTTTCTTT	CATSATGRNTEAFF
few	NA	TRBJ1-2	TRBV7-6	TGTGCCAGCAGCTTAACGGCGCAGGGTGGTACTGGCTACACCTTC	CASSLTAQGGTGYTF
NA	TRBD1	TRBJ2-2	TRBV11-2	TGTGCCAGCAGACCGACCAGGGGGTTGACCGGGGAGCTGTTTTTT	CASRPTRGLTGELFF
once	TRBD1	TRBJ1-1	TRBV30	TGTGCCTGGAGTGCCCACCGGACAGGGGGAAACACTGAAGCTTTCTTT	CAWSAHRTGGNTEAFF
NA	TRBD1	TRBJ2-1	TRBV27	TGTGCCAGCGGGACGACAGGGTACAATGAGCAGTTCTTC	CASGTTGYNEQFF
NA	NA	TRBJ1-2	TRBV27	TGTGCCAGCAGTTTATCAGGGGGAAGTCGTGGCTACACCTTC	CASSLSGGSRGYTF
NA	NA	TRBJ2-2	TRBV11-2	TGTGCCAGCAGCTTAAGTATGACCGGGGAGCTGTTTTTT	CASSLSMTGELFF